The rows below give T cell receptor beta chains drawn from one sample of a study of blood T cell repertoires in COVID-19. Sequencing used immunoSEQ multiplex PCR; TCRdb keeps in-frame clones, though not all of them. The data hold about 320,000 clones, with approximately 88% observed a single time. Sequences were obtained from peripheral blood. The origin of the receptors is a woman aged 25 to 39 with COVID-19, enrolled during active disease. Each CDR3 is given with its conserved first and last residue. Fields, in order: V gene, clone size, D gene, J gene, CDR3 DNA, CDR3 protein. The D gene is left open where the match is weak. Not every row has a clone size; where given, it reads once, few, many or a size class.

TRBV2	NA	NA	TRBJ1-1	TGTGCCAGCAGTCCGTTACACCGGAACACTGAAGCTTTCTTT	CASSPLHRNTEAFF
TRBV5-4	NA	TRBD1	TRBJ1-2	TGTGCCAGCAGCCCGGACAGGGGGGTCTATGGCTACACCTTC	CASSPDRGVYGYTF
TRBV9	NA	NA	TRBJ1-1	TGTGCCAGCAGCTTCCTATCGGGCACTGAAGCTTTCTTT	CASSFLSGTEAFF
TRBV7-2	once	TRBD1	TRBJ2-3	TGTGCCAGCAGCTTAGCGCTAGGACAGGGAAAAGATACGCAGTATTTT	CASSLALGQGKDTQYF
TRBV6-6	NA	NA	TRBJ1-1	TGTGCCAGCAGTTACTCGGGTCGGGGGGCCAGTGAAGCTTTCTTT	CASSYSGRGASEAFF
TRBV30	NA	TRBD1	TRBJ1-3	TGTGCCTGGCGAAAGACAGGGTTTGGAAACACCATATATTTT	CAWRKTGFGNTIYF
TRBV14	once	NA	TRBJ1-1	TGTGCCAGCAGCCAAGTGTTCGGGTATCAATCCGATCGGCCCCTCTTT	CASSQVFGYQSDRPLF
TRBV11-2	NA	TRBD1	TRBJ2-7	TGTGCCAGCAGTCCCGACCGACAGGGTTGGGAGCAGTACTTC	CASSPDRQGWEQYF
TRBV30	NA	TRBD2	TRBJ2-1	TGTGCCTGGAGTGGTTTAGCGGGGGCCACCAATGAGCAGTTCTTC	CAWSGLAGATNEQFF
TRBV25-1	NA	TRBD1	TRBJ2-1	TGTGCCAGACAACAGGACAGGAGCGGCGATGAGCAGTTCTTC	CARQQDRSGDEQFF
TRBV15	NA	NA	TRBJ2-2	TGTGCCACCAGCAGAGATCATGGGGAGCTGTTTTTT	CATSRDHGELFF
TRBV19	NA	NA	TRBJ1-1	TGTGCCAGTAGTATTAGGAGGCGGGTGAACACTGAAGCTTTCTTT	CASSIRRRVNTEAFF
TRBV10-1	NA	TRBD1	TRBJ2-1	TGCGCCAGCAGTGAGCGGACAGGGGAATACAATGAGCAGTTCTTC	CASSERTGEYNEQFF
TRBV11-2	NA	NA	TRBJ1-2	TGTGCCAGCGATGGGGCGGAGGGCTACACCTTC	CASDGAEGYTF
TRBV5-1	NA	NA	TRBJ1-3	TGCGCCAGCAGATTGACGGGGGGCGGAAACACCATATATTTT	CASRLTGGGNTIYF
TRBV4-3	NA	NA	TRBJ2-3	TGCGCCAGCAGCCAAGAGCCTACGTCTACGCAGTATTTT	CASSQEPTSTQYF
TRBV19	NA	NA	TRBJ1-4	TGTGCCAGTAGTATCTCCCCGGGACATGGGGTCGAAAAACTGTTTTTT	CASSISPGHGVEKLFF
TRBV6-6	NA	TRBD2	TRBJ2-7	TGTGCCAGCAGTCCGGGACTAGCGGGGGCGGACTCCTACGAGCAGTACTTC	CASSPGLAGADSYEQYF
TRBV11-3	NA	NA	TRBJ1-2	TGTGCCAGCAGCCACCTACGACAGACAGATGGCTACACCTTC	CASSHLRQTDGYTF
TRBV7-9	NA	TRBD1	TRBJ2-7	TGTGCCAGCAGCTCATCACAGGGGGCTGCCCGACCCTACGAGCAGTACTTC	CASSSSQGAARPYEQYF
TRBV6-4	few	TRBD2	TRBJ2-3	TGTGCCAGCAGTCCCGTAGCGGGGGCTGGGGATACGCAGTATTTT	CASSPVAGAGDTQYF
TRBV5-1	NA	TRBD1	TRBJ1-4	TGCGCCAGCAGCTCGAGAGGGACAGGGGCCTCTAATGAAAAACTGTTTTTT	CASSSRGTGASNEKLFF
TRBV6-5	NA	TRBD1	TRBJ1-2	TGTGCCAGCAGAAGGGACAGGGCTAACTATGGCTACACCTTC	CASRRDRANYGYTF
TRBV19	NA	NA	TRBJ1-2	TGTGCCAGTAGTGCCGGACAGATCCGTTTACGTGGCTACACCTTC	CASSAGQIRLRGYTF
TRBV5-1	NA	NA	TRBJ2-3	TGCGCCAGCAGCTTAGGCAGGGCGACAGATACGCAGTATTTT	CASSLGRATDTQYF
TRBV5-1	NA	NA	TRBJ1-1	TGCGCCAGCAGCGCACAGGTGTCTAACACTGAAGCTTTCTTT	CASSAQVSNTEAFF
TRBV14	NA	TRBD2	TRBJ2-2	TGTGCCAGCAGCCACCCGGGACTAGCGGGGGACACCGGGGAGCTGTTTTTT	CASSHPGLAGDTGELFF
TRBV7-8	NA	TRBD2	TRBJ2-1	TGTGCCAGCAGCCCTGGACTAGCGTTAGCTGAGCAGTTCTTC	CASSPGLALAEQFF
TRBV27	NA	NA	TRBJ1-2	TGTGCCAGCAGTTTATCGGGCAGAGCTAACTATGGCTACACCTTC	CASSLSGRANYGYTF
TRBV19	NA	NA	TRBJ1-1	TGTGCCAGTAGCTACCGACGGGAGATCTTGAACACTGAAGCTTTCTTT	CASSYRREILNTEAFF
TRBV3-1/TRBV3-2	NA	NA	TRBJ1-6	TGTGCCAGCAGCCAGACGGGACAAATTAATTCACCCCTCCACTTT	CASSQTGQINSPLHF
TRBV7-9	NA	TRBD2	TRBJ2-2	TGTGCCAGCAGTCCCCGACTAGCGACCGGGGAGCTGTTTTTT	CASSPRLATGELFF
TRBV11-2	NA	TRBD1	TRBJ1-6	TGTGCCAGCAGACCCTCCGGGGTGGGACAGATAAATTCACCCCTCCACTTT	CASRPSGVGQINSPLHF